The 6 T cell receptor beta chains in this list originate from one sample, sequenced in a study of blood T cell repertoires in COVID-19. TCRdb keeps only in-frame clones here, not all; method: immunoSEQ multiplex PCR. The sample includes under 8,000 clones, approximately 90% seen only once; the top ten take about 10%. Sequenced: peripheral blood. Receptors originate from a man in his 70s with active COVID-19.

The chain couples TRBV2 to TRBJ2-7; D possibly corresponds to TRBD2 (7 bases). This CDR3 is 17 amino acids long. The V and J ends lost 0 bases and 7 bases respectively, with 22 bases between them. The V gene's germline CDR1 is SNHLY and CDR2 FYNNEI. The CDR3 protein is CASSEAAANGGAREQYF. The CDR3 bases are TGTGCCAGCAGTGAAGCCGCGGCGAATGGGGGGGCAAGAGAGCAGTACTTC.

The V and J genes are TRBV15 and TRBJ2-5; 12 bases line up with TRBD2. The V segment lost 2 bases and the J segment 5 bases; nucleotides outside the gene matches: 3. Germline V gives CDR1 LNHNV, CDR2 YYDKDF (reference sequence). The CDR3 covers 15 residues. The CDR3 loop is CATSRSGLAGETQYF. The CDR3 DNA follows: TGTGCCACCAGCAGATCAGGACTAGCGGGGGAGACCCAGTACTTC.

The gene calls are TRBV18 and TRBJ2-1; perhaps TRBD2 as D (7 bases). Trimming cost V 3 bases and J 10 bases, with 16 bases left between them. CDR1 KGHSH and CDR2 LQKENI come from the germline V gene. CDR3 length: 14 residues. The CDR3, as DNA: TGTGCCAGCTCACCGCTCGGAGGGGGGGAAGAGCAGTTCTTC. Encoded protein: CASSPLGGGEEQFF.

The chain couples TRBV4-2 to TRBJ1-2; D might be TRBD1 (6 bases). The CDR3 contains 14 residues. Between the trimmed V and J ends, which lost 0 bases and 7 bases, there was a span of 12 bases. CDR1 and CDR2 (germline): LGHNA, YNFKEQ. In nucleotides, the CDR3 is TGTGCCAGCAGCCAAGATAGCGGGGGCCGTGGCTACACCTTC. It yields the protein CASSQDSGGRGYTF.

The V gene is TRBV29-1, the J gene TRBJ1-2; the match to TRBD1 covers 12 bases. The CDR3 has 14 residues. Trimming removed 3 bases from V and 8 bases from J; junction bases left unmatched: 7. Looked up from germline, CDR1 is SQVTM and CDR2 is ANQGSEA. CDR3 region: CSVERDRGLRGYTF. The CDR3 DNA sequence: TGCAGCGTTGAGAGGGACAGGGGGCTTAGGGGCTACACCTTC.

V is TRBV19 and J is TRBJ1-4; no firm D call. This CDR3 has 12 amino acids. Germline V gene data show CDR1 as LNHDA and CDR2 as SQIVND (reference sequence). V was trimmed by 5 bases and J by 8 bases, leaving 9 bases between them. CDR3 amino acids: CASSSLSEKLFF. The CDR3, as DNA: TGTGCCAGTAGTTCCCTCTCCGAAAAACTGTTTTTT.